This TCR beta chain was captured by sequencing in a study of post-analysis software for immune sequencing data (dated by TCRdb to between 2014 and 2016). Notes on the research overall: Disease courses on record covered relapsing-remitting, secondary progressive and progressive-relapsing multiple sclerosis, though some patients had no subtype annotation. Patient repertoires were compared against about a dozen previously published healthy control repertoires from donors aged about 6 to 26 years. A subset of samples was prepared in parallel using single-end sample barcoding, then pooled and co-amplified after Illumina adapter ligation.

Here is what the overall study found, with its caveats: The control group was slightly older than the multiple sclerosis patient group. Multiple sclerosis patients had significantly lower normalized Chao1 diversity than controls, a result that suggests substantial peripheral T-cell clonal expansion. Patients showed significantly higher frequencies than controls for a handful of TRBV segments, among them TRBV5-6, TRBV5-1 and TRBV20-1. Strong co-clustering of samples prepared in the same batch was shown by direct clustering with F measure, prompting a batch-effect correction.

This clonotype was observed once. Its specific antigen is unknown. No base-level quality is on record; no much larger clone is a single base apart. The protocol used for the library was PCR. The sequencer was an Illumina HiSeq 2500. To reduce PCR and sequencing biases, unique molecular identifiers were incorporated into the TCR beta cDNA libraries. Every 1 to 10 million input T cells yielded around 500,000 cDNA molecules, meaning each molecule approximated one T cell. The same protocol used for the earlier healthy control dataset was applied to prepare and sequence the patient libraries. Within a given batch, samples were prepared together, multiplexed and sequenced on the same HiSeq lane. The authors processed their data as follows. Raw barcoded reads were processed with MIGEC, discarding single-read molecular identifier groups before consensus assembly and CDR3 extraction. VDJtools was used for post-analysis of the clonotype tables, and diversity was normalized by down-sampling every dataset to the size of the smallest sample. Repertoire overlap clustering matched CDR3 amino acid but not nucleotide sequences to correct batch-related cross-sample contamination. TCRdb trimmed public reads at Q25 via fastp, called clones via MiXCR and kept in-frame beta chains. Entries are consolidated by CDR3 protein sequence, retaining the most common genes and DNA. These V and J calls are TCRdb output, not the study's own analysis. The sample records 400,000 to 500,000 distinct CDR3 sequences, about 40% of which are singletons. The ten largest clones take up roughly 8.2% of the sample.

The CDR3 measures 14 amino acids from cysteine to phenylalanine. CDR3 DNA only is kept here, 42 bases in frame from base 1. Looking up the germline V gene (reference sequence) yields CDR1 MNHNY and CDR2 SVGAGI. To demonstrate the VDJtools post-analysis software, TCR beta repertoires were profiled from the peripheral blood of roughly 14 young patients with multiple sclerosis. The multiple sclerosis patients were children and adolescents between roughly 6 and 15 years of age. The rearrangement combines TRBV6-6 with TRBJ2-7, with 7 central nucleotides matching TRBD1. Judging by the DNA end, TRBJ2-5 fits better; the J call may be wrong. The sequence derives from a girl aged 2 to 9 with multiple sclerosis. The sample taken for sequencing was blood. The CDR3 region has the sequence CASRSGAQGETQYF. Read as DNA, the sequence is TGTGCCAGCAGAAGTGGGGCACAGGGGGAGACCCAGTACTTC.